This T cell receptor beta chain derives from a study of human T cells and chemical hapten exposure. Using its own MiXCR run on the RACE reads, TCRdb lists one record per CDR3 protein. The sample has about 54,000 distinct CDR3 sequences; 9.9% are singletons. Whole-study findings and limits: Given that the donors had alopecia, their immune response may differ from that seen in healthy people.

The sample's time point: patch test 2, 6 weeks after DPC sensitization. The sample's treatment: therapeutic diphenylcyclopropenone sensitization with weekly scalp DPC. Details on this clonotype: Its antigen remains unknown.

The germline gives CDR1 MNHEY, CDR2 SVGEGT. The CDR3 is 14 residues long. Trimming cost V 7 bases and J 2 bases, with 9 bases left between them. The source material was whole blood, sampled in connection with sensitization to the hapten diphenylcyclopropenone (DPC). The V and J genes are TRBV6-2 or TRBV6-3 and TRBJ2-6, with D possibly being TRBD1 (5 bases). The TCR originated in a woman between 45 and 65 years old with alopecia areata. Some clones in this sample may be carry-over from other donors' samples. As DNA, the CDR3 is TGTGCCAGCAATTTCAGGGCTGGGGCCAACGTCCTGACTTTC. Amino acid sequence: CASNFRAGANVLTF.